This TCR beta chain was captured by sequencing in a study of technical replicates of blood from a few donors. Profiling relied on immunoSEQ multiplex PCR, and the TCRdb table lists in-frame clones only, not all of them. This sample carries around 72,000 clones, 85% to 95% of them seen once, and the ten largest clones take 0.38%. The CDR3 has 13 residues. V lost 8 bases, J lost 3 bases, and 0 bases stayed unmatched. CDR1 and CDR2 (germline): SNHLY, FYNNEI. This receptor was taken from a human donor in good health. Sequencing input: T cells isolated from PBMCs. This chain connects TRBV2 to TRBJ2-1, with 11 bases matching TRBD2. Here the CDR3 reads CASGTSGYNEQFF. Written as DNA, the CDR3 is TGTGCCAGCGGGACTAGCGGCTACAATGAGCAGTTCTTC.